The 17 T cell receptor beta chains below come from one sample, sequenced in a study of cytomegalovirus exposure and HLA in healthy donors. The PCR used 60 Vbeta and 13 Jbeta primers. Using immunoSEQ multiplex PCR, the repertoire was profiled, and TCRdb retains in-frame clones only, with some absent. Of under 200,000 clones detected, 68% appear once; the ten largest clones hold roughly 1.4%. Sequenced sample: PBMCs. The receptor set was obtained from a man in his fifties or sixties in good health and CMV-seronegative.

The count of this clone is one. The genes are TRBV2 and TRBJ1-1; D not resolved. Germline V gene lookup returns CDR1 SNHLY and CDR2 FYNNEI. V was cut by 3 bases and J by 1 base, with 12 bases left in between. This CDR3 comprises 15 residues. The CDR3 loop reads CASSDRQGTNTEAFF. CDR3 bases: TGTGCCAGCAGTGACCGACAAGGAACGAACACTGAAGCTTTCTTT.

The chain has TRBV5-6 and TRBJ1-2; the D gene is possibly TRBD1 (5 bases). The germline CDR1 and CDR2 sequences are SGHDT and YYEEEE. There are 16 residues in the CDR3. Trimming cost V 7 bases and J 4 bases, with 23 bases left between them. The CDR3 region has the DNA TGTGCCAGCTGGAATGCAGGGTCGATTTTTCGCTATGGCTACACCTTC. Translating it yields CASWNAGSIFRYGYTF.

The rearrangement links TRBV7-8 to TRBJ1-1; 9 bases match TRBD1. Germline V lookup: CDR1 SGHVS, CDR2 FQNEAQ. This CDR3 is built from 17 residues. V dropped 4 bases and J dropped 3; count of bases not matched to a gene: 12. CDR3 nucleotides: TGTGCCAGCAGCTACCTCGCCAGTACAGGGGGCGACACTGAAGCTTTCTTT. This codes for CASSYLASTGGDTEAFF.

The chain combines TRBV4-3 with TRBJ1-3, with a tentative D call TRBD1 (6 bases). The V and J ends lost 1 base and 5 bases respectively, with 15 bases between them. This CDR3 comprises 16 residues. Germline CDR1 reads LGHNA; CDR2 reads YSLEER. The CDR3 loop reads CASSQGKGGSRNTIYF. The CDR3 bases are TGCGCCAGCAGCCAAGGGAAAGGGGGTTCTCGAAACACCATATATTTT.

This chain uses TRBV6-1 with TRBJ2-2, with 11 bases fitting TRBD1. The CDR3 has 15 amino acids. Germline CDR1 MNHNS, CDR2 SASEGT. Trimming removed 9 bases from V and 5 bases from J; junction bases left unmatched: 8. This CDR3 is CASHMDRGQTGELFF. The CDR3 nucleotides read TGTGCCAGTCATATGGACAGGGGGCAAACCGGGGAGCTGTTTTTT.

The chain recombines TRBV5-1 with TRBJ1-3; 7 bases align to TRBD1. J gave up 2 bases and V 3 bases, and 5 bases lay outside the gene matches. The CDR3 runs 15 residues. The germline V gene encodes CDR1 SGHRS and CDR2 YFSETQ. The CDR3 nucleotides read TGCGCCAGCAGCTCCGGGACAGATGCTGGAAACACCATATATTTT. The encoded protein is CASSSGTDAGNTIYF.

J is TRBJ1-5 and V is TRBV5-4; a weak D match, TRBD1 (5 bases). Germline V lookup: CDR1 SGHNT, CDR2 YYREEE (reference sequence). CDR3 length: 15 residues. Trimming cost V 4 bases and J 2 bases, with 13 bases left between them. CDR3 region: CASSASGGGNQPQHF. In nucleotides, the CDR3 is TGTGCCAGCAGCGCCTCGGGAGGGGGCAATCAGCCCCAGCATTTT.

This clone has more than one count but fewer than ten. The genes are TRBV4-3 and TRBJ1-2; D remains ambiguous. The germline V and J ends were trimmed by 3 bases and 4 bases, with 21 bases remaining between them. This CDR3 contains 17 residues. The germline V gene encodes CDR1 LGHNA and CDR2 YSLEER. CDR3 loop: CASSHTLEIGELYGYTF. The CDR3 DNA reads as TGCGCCAGCAGCCACACCTTGGAGATCGGAGAGCTCTATGGCTACACCTTC.

As DNA, the CDR3 is TGTGCCATCAGGGACAGGGGGGAGATCACATATGGCTACACCTTC. It specifies CAIRDRGEITYGYTF. The V call is TRBV10-3, the J call TRBJ1-2; 10 nucleotides match TRBD1. The junction had 9 bases not matched to a gene; V was cut back by 6 bases and J by 5 bases. Germline V CDR1 and CDR2: ENHRY, SYGVKD. This CDR3 is built from 15 residues.

The genes are TRBV2 and TRBJ1-5; D remains unclear. Germline CDR1 is SNHLY and CDR2 is FYNNEI. The CDR3 runs to 14 residues. V was trimmed by 10 bases and J by 0 bases, leaving 13 bases between them. The CDR3 region is CATRHLDSNQPQHF. In DNA form, the CDR3 reads TGTGCCACCAGACACCTTGATAGCAATCAGCCCCAGCATTTT.

The chain uses TRBV6-5 and TRBJ1-1, with a weak D call TRBD1 (5 bases). In germline, CDR1 is MNHEY, CDR2 SVGAGI. This CDR3 spans 16 amino acids. V lost 0 bases, J lost 1 base, and 12 bases lay in between. CDR3 sequence (DNA): TGTGCCAGCAGTTACTCGCGAATGGGGGGGAACACTGAAGCTTTCTTT. It translates to CASSYSRMGGNTEAFF.

The chain links TRBV28 to TRBJ1-1; D is perhaps TRBD1 (5 bases). Trimming left V 5 bases short and J 0 bases short, with 16 bases between. Germline V lookup: CDR1 MDHEN, CDR2 SYDVKM. This CDR3 is built from 16 residues. CDR3 loop: CASSPSTAPLNTEAFF. The CDR3 DNA follows: TGTGCCAGCAGTCCCTCGACAGCACCCCTGAACACTGAAGCTTTCTTT.

J is TRBJ1-3 and V is TRBV6-6, with a weak D call TRBD1 (6 bases). Germline assignment: CDR1 MNHNY and CDR2 SVGAGI (reference sequence). V lost 6 bases to trimming and J lost 7 bases, with 16 bases between them. This CDR3 spans 14 amino acids. The DNA for the CDR3 is TGTGCCAGCAGCCCCCCAACAGGGCTGAACACCATATATTTT. It yields the protein CASSPPTGLNTIYF.

The CDR3 loop is CASSLPGGLQETQYF. CDR3 nucleotide sequence: TGTGCCAGCAGTTTGCCCGGGGGGCTCCAGGAGACCCAGTACTTC. The V call is TRBV28, the J call TRBJ2-5; the D gene is possibly TRBD2 (7 bases). This CDR3 spans 15 amino acids. Germline V gene data show CDR1 as MDHEN and CDR2 as SYDVKM. V lost 3 bases, J lost 5 bases, and 16 bases lay in between.

The chain joins TRBV28 to TRBJ1-2; D possibly corresponds to TRBD1 (6 bases). Germline assignment: CDR1 MDHEN and CDR2 SYDVKM. This CDR3 is built from 13 residues. V was cut by 8 bases and J by 4 bases, with 14 bases left in between. CDR3 nucleotide sequence: TGTGCCAGCCGCGGGGGCGGTGGCTATGGCTACACCTTC. The encoded protein is CASRGGGGYGYTF.

The chain has TRBV29-1 and TRBJ1-2; D is ambiguous. Germline-derived CDR1 and CDR2 are SQVTM and ANQGSEA. This CDR3 comprises 13 residues. V was shortened by 1 base and J by 8 bases, with 14 bases between the two germline ends. The CDR3 nucleotides read TGCAGCGTTGAAGGAGGCGGCAGTAGGGGCTACACCTTC. Protein product: CSVEGGGSRGYTF.

The rearrangement links TRBV7-2 to TRBJ2-7; 13 bases are a match to TRBD2. Germline lookup yields CDR1 SGHTA and CDR2 FQGNSA. After removal of 0 bases from V and 2 bases from J, the junction contained 7 bases not matched to a gene. The CDR3 runs to 18 residues. CDR3 sequence: CASSLATPGLAGPYEQYF. CDR3 DNA: TGTGCCAGCAGCTTAGCAACCCCGGGACTAGCGGGGCCCTACGAGCAGTACTTC.